A selection of T cell receptor beta chains follows, all from one sample in a study of blood T cell repertoires in COVID-19. The method was immunoSEQ multiplex PCR; TCRdb's version includes in-frame clones alone and lacks a portion of them. The sample shows fewer than 500,000 clones, approximately 90% of them seen only once. The sequenced sample was peripheral blood. The receptors were sampled from a man aged 18 to 29 with COVID-19, enrolled during active disease. The CDR3 runs from the conserved cysteine through the conserved F or W. D genes are given only for firm matches. A clone size is listed for some rows: how often the clone was seen (once, few, many), or a class if it is expanded.

CDR3nt,CDR3aa,j_gene,d_gene,v_gene,abundance
TGTGCCTGGAGTGTATCACTAGGTCCCGCCGGGACCCAGTACTTC,CAWSVSLGPAGTQYF,TRBJ2-5,-,TRBV30,once
TGTGCCAGCTTCCGACTCCTACGCGCAGATACGCAGTATTTT,CASFRLLRADTQYF,TRBJ2-3,-,TRBV21-1,-
TGTACCAGCGATCCGGGACTAGCCGGGGAGACCCAGTACTTC,CTSDPGLAGETQYF,TRBJ2-5,TRBD2,TRBV9,-
TGTGCCAGCAGCAGGGAGGGTTTCTCCTACAATGAGCAGTTCTTC,CASSREGFSYNEQFF,TRBJ2-1,-,TRBV21-1,-
TGCGCCAGCACCCAAGCGGGGAACACCGGGGAGCTGTTTTTT,CASTQAGNTGELFF,TRBJ2-2,-,TRBV5-1,-
TGCAGCGCAACTAGTGGGGTGGGCCACGAGCAGTACTTC,CSATSGVGHEQYF,TRBJ2-7,-,TRBV29-1,once
TGTGCCAGCAGCGCTGGGACAGGGGGCGGAGATACGCAGTATTTT,CASSAGTGGGDTQYF,TRBJ2-3,TRBD1,TRBV7-7,few
TGTGCCAGCAGCGCCCTGGGACAGGGGTTGTCTGAAGCTTTCTTT,CASSALGQGLSEAFF,TRBJ1-1,TRBD1,TRBV9,-
TGTGCCAGCAGTTATGTCGTCAATCAGCCCCAGCATTTT,CASSYVVNQPQHF,TRBJ1-5,-,TRBV6-6,-
TGTGCCAGCAGCTTGGGGGAGATGGGCAATCAGCCCCAGCATTTT,CASSLGEMGNQPQHF,TRBJ1-5,-,TRBV5-6,-
TGCGCCAGCAGCGCTGGACAAAACACTGAAGCTTTCTTT,CASSAGQNTEAFF,TRBJ1-1,-,TRBV5-1,-
TGTGCCAGCAGTGAACAGGGGATTAGGGAGCAGTACTTC,CASSEQGIREQYF,TRBJ2-7,-,TRBV6-1,-
TGTGCCAGCAGCTTTACTAGCGGGACCCCCTACGAGCAGTACTTC,CASSFTSGTPYEQYF,TRBJ2-7,TRBD2,TRBV11-2,once
TGTGCCAGCAGCATACAATACACTAAGCCGAACACCGGGGAGCTGTTTTTT,CASSIQYTKPNTGELFF,TRBJ2-2,-,TRBV9,-
TGTGCCAGCGGGAGCGGGAGGGCCAGTGAGCAGTTCTTC,CASGSGRASEQFF,TRBJ2-1,TRBD2,TRBV6-4,-
TGTGCCAGCAGCGAAACAGGTTCCTACCAAGAGACCCAGTACTTC,CASSETGSYQETQYF,TRBJ2-5,-,TRBV7-9,-
TGTGCCAGCAGTGGCGGGGGTGGCACTGAAGCTTTCTTT,CASSGGGGTEAFF,TRBJ1-1,-,TRBV25-1,once
TGTGCCAGCTCACCTCCTACAGGGGGCTTCTACGAGCAGTACTTC,CASSPPTGGFYEQYF,TRBJ2-7,TRBD1,TRBV18,once
TGTGCCAGCAGTTCCCGGGACAGGGACAACGAGCAGTACTTC,CASSSRDRDNEQYF,TRBJ2-7,TRBD1,TRBV6-5,-
TGTGCCAGCAGACCAAGACAGGGGGTAGGGGGCGAGCAGTACTTC,CASRPRQGVGGEQYF,TRBJ2-7,TRBD1,TRBV6-5,-
TGTGCCAGTAGTATGGTTGCTAGCGGGAGGAATGAGCAGTTCTTC,CASSMVASGRNEQFF,TRBJ2-1,TRBD2,TRBV19,once
TGTGCCAGCAGTTTCGGTAGCGGGGGATATATGTTAAGAACAGATACGCAGTATTTT,CASSFGSGGYMLRTDTQYF,TRBJ2-3,TRBD2,TRBV27,-
TGTGCCAGCAGTCCCCATCGGATGGGGGCCACTGAAGCTTTCTTT,CASSPHRMGATEAFF,TRBJ1-1,-,TRBV27,-